Reported below is one T cell receptor beta chain. Its cognate antigen is unknown. This sample stems from a study of post-analysis software for immune sequencing data. Prepared libraries of TCR beta cDNA carried unique molecular identifiers. TCRdb re-called the PCR reads with MiXCR, one entry per CDR3 protein. The sample lists 380,000 or so distinct CDR3 sequences; approximately 33% were seen once. Germline V gene sequence: CDR1 SGHRS, CDR2 YFSETQ. The CDR3 loop spans 16 amino acids. Trimming left V 0 bases short and J 4 bases short, with 15 bases between. Findings of the study overall: Patients with multiple sclerosis recorded significantly lower normalized Chao1 diversity than controls, the study found. Patients used several TRBV segments, including TRBV5-6, TRBV5-1 and TRBV20-1, more often than controls.

The V and J genes are TRBV5-1 and TRBJ2-3; TRBD1 is a possible D gene (6 bases). The source material was blood. The TCR sequence derives from a girl aged 10-17 years with multiple sclerosis. In DNA, the CDR3 is TGCGCCAGCAGCTTGGCGGCAGGGGATGGGGCAGATACGCAGTATTTT. This codes for CASSLAAGDGADTQYF.